This passage covers 10 T cell receptor beta chains from one sample sequenced in a study of T-cell reconstitution after alpha-beta-depleted transplantation in children. Preparing the TCRbeta library involved the use of unique molecular identifiers. Each CDR3 protein is one row after TCRdb ran MiXCR on the PCR reads. The table shows roughly 420,000 distinct CDR3 sequences, with around 16% occurring only once. Sequenced material: PBMCs, mostly from graft donor cells, taken 360 days after TCRalphabeta/CD19-depleted stem cell transplant. The source of these receptors is a boy younger than two who had a stem cell transplant for Wiskott-Aldrich syndrome, so the T cells may come from the graft donor.

This clonotype came up many times. J is TRBJ2-7 and V is TRBV9; no clear D. CDR1 and CDR2 (germline): SGDLS, YYNGEE. Deletions cut 3 bases from V and 0 bases from J, with 7 bases between. The CDR3 runs 13 residues. The CDR3, as DNA: TGTGCCAGCAGCGGAGGCCCCTCCTACGAGCAGTACTTC. It encodes CASSGGPSYEQYF.

This clonotype was found a few times. V gene TRBV20-1 combines with J gene TRBJ1-2; D is unclear. With 6 bases removed from V and 4 bases from J, the gap between germline ends came to 9 bases. CDR3 length equals 11 residues. Germline V CDR1 and CDR2: DFQATT, SNEGSKA (reference sequence). The chain's CDR3 is CSAPGGYGYTF. The CDR3 DNA sequence: TGCAGTGCCCCCGGAGGCTATGGCTACACCTTC.

Only a few counts were recorded for this clonotype. This chain joins TRBV4-1 and TRBJ2-7; D tentatively reads TRBD1 or TRBD2 (5 bases each). CDR1 MGHRA and CDR2 YSYEKL come from the germline V gene. The length of the CDR3 is 15 residues. The V gene lost 2 bases and the J gene lost 2 bases, with 13 bases spanning the gap. The CDR3 region is CASSQFRRGPYEQYF. Written as DNA, the CDR3 is TGCGCCAGCAGCCAATTCCGCCGGGGACCCTACGAGCAGTACTTC.

J is TRBJ2-5 and V is TRBV24-1; D is possibly TRBD2 (7 bases). Per the germline V gene, CDR1 is KGHDR and CDR2 is SFDVKD. This CDR3 region has 14 residues. V dropped 9 bases and J dropped 6 bases, with 19 bases sitting between them. For the CDR3, the DNA is TGTGCCACCGCCGAGGGGGGGGGAGGAAAGACCCAGTACTTC. It yields the protein CATAEGGGGKTQYF.

This clonotype has more than one count but fewer than ten. This chain joins TRBV7-2 and TRBJ2-2; 10 nucleotides line up with TRBD1. Germline assignment: CDR1 SGHTA and CDR2 FQGNSA. The trim removed 5 bases at V and 4 bases at J, leaving 10 bases unmatched. The length of the CDR3 is 17 residues. The CDR3 DNA reads TGTGCCAGCAGCACCCGACAGGGGGCGCGAAGCACCGGGGAGCTGTTTTTT. It yields the protein CASSTRQGARSTGELFF.

CDR3 sequence: CASSWDSLGTDTQYF. The CDR3 nucleotides are TGTGCCAGCAGTTGGGACAGCTTGGGCACAGATACGCAGTATTTT. This rearrangement joins TRBV28 to TRBJ2-3, with 7 bases that match TRBD1. Germline V lookup: CDR1 MDHEN, CDR2 SYDVKM. The CDR3 covers 15 residues. V shed 4 bases and J 1 base; nucleotides not matched to a gene: 5.

The chain links TRBV20-1 to TRBJ2-7; the D call may be TRBD1 or TRBD2 (5 bases each). CDR1 is DFQATT and CDR2 is SNEGSKA in the germline V gene (reference sequence). The CDR3 runs to 11 residues. V gave up 2 bases and J gave up 6 bases, with 8 bases separating them. Here the CDR3 DNA reads TGCAGTGCTAGACGTGGGGGCGAGCAGTACTTC. It encodes CSARRGGEQYF.

This clonotype has just a few counts. The gene calls are TRBV20-1 and TRBJ2-1; 12 nucleotides line up with TRBD2. CDR1 is DFQATT, CDR2 SNEGSKA, per germline (reference sequence). The CDR3 runs 14 residues. V was clipped by 5 bases and J by 6 bases; unmatched bases: 5. Written as DNA, the CDR3 is TGCAGTGCTTCAACTAGCGGGAGGCTCAATGAGCAGTTCTTC. Residues: CSASTSGRLNEQFF.

At least ten counts were recorded for this clonotype. This chain uses TRBV27 with TRBJ2-1; a possible D gene is TRBD2 (6 bases). The CDR3 length is 16 residues. CDR1 and CDR2 from the germline V gene are MNHEY and SMNVEV (reference sequence). V lost 6 bases to trimming and J lost 0 bases, with 15 bases between them. The CDR3 DNA reads as TGTGCCAGCAGGCACTATACCGGGAGCTCCTACAATGAGCAGTTCTTC. It yields the protein CASRHYTGSSYNEQFF.

This clonotype has only a few counts. This chain uses TRBV10-3 with TRBJ1-6, with 7 bases matching TRBD1. The germline V gene encodes CDR1 ENHRY and CDR2 SYGVKD. Trimming took 11 bases from V and 6 from J; bases not matched to a gene: 10. The CDR3 totals 14 residues. This CDR3 reads CAVSYRDSNSPLHF. CDR3 DNA: TGTGCCGTCTCCTACCGGGACAGTAATTCACCCCTCCACTTT.